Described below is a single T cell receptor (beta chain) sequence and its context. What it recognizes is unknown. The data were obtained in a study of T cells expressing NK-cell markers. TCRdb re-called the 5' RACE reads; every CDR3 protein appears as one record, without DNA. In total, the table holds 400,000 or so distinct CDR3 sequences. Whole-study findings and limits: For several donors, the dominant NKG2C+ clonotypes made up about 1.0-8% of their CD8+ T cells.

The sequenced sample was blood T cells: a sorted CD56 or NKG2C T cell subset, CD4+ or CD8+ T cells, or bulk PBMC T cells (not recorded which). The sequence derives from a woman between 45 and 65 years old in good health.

The CDR3 loop is CASRGQGGGQPQHF. The J gene is TRBJ1-5, the V gene TRBV12-3 or TRBV12-4; TCRdb selects TRBD1, and the lack of DNA leaves this call unchecked. The CDR3 loop spans 14 amino acids.